The present T cell receptor beta chain was sequenced within a study of blood T cell repertoires in COVID-19. Study-level information: Italy, Spain and the United States were the sources of the convalescent and acute COVID-19 samples. The cDNA or gDNA used as material had been derived from T cells, B-cell-depleted T cells, or PBMCs.

Using immunoSEQ multiplex PCR, the repertoire was profiled, and TCRdb retains in-frame clones only, with some absent. The data hold 30,000 to 50,000 clones, with around 96% observed a single time. The trim removed 4 bases at V and 5 bases at J, leaving 9 bases unmatched. CDR1 is SGHNT and CDR2 is YYREEE in the germline V gene (reference sequence). This CDR3 region has 15 residues. The TCR originated in a human donor with active COVID-19. The donor label of this sample is uncertain. The chain employs TRBV5-4 and TRBJ2-7; TRBD2 matches at 10 bases. The sequenced sample was peripheral blood. The CDR3 sequence is CASSPRTSGNHEQYF. For the CDR3, the DNA is TGTGCCAGCAGCCCGAGGACTAGCGGCAACCACGAGCAGTACTTC.